This TCR beta chain was observed in a study of T cell repertoires in cytomegalovirus infection. Trimming took off 7 bases at V and 4 bases at J, with 14 bases between the two ends. This CDR3 is 14 amino acids long. CDR1 is MNHNS, CDR2 SASEGT, per germline. TCRdb reprocessed the reads with MiXCR, giving one entry per CDR3 protein. The top ten hold approximately 20% of the sample, which has under 350,000 distinct CDR3 sequences, roughly a fifth seen once. Study-wide points: HLA-C-restricted CMV clonotypes gave the most frequent clonotype in two of eight donors.

Note on this clonotype: Its cognate antigen is unknown.

The sequences come from cultured PBMCs, collected from culture after CMV antigen stimulation. The sequence was collected from a human donor in good health (CMV status not recorded). Some clones in this sample may be carry-over from other donors' samples. The rearrangement joins TRBV6-1 to TRBJ2-1, with D possibly called TRBD1 or TRBD2 (5 bases each). In DNA form, the CDR3 reads TGTGCCAGCACCCCGGGGCAGGGTTACAATGAGCAGTTCTTC. Residues: CASTPGQGYNEQFF.